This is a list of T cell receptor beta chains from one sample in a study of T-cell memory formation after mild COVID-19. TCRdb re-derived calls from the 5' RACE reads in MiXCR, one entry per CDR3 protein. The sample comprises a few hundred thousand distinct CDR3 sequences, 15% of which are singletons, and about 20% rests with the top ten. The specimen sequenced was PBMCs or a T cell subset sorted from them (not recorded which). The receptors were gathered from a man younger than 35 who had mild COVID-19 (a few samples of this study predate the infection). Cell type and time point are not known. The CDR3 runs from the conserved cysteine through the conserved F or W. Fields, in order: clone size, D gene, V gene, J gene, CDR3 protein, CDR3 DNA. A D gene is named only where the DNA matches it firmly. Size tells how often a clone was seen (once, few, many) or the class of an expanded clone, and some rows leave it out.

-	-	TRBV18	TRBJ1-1	CASSSGETEAFF	TGTGCCAGCTCATCAGGGGAAACTGAAGCTTTCTTT
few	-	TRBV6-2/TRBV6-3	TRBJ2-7	CPPPRGRYEQYF	TGTCCCCCGCCGAGGGGCCGGTACGAGCAGTACTTC
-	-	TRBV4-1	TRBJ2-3	CASSQVSLEDTQYF	TGCGCCAGCAGCCAAGTTAGCCTGGAAGATACGCAGTATTTT
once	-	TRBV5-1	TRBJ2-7	CASSLVDLTYEQYF	TGCGCCAGCAGCTTGGTTGACCTGACCTACGAGCAGTACTTC
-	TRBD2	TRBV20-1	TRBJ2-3	CSARDRGTSVTDTQYF	TGCAGTGCTAGAGACAGGGGGACTAGCGTCACAGATACGCAGTATTTT
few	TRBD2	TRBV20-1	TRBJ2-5	CSASWRRGVQETQYF	TGCAGTGCTAGTTGGCGGCGGGGGGTCCAAGAGACCCAGTACTTC
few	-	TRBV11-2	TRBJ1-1	CASSLVHSTEAFF	TGTGCCAGCAGCTTAGTGCACAGCACTGAAGCTTTCTTT
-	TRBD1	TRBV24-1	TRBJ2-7	CATSARQGNGEQYF	TGTGCCACCAGCGCCCGACAGGGGAACGGCGAGCAGTACTTC
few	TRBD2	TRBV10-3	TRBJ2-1	CAIRGTSGGLYNEQFF	TGTGCCATCAGAGGGACTAGCGGGGGACTTTACAATGAGCAGTTCTTC
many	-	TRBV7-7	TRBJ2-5	CASSRIGRQETQYF	TGTGCTAGCAGCCGCATTGGACGGCAAGAGACCCAGTACTTC
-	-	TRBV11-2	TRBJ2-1	CASSFYGGVAYNEQFF	TGTGCCAGCAGCTTCTACGGCGGGGTAGCCTACAATGAGCAGTTCTTC
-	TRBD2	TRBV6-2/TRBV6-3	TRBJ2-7	CASSYHSGGTQTEQYF	TGTGCCAGCAGTTACCATAGCGGGGGAACCCAAACCGAGCAGTACTTC
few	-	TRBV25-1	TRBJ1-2	CASLLEGFGYTF	TGTGCCAGCCTCCTGGAAGGGTTCGGCTACACCTTC
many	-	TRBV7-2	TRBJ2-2	CASSSGRGPGELFF	TGTGCCAGCAGCTCGGGCCGGGGTCCCGGGGAGCTGTTTTTT
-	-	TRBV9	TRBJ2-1	CASSVEAASSYNEQFF	TGTGCCAGCAGCGTAGAGGCAGCCAGCTCCTACAATGAGCAGTTCTTC
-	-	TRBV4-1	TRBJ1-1	CASSQERSQDTEAFF	TGCGCCAGCAGCCAAGAACGGAGTCAGGACACTGAAGCTTTCTTT
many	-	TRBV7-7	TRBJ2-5	CASSLQRRETQYF	TGTGCTAGCAGCTTGCAGCGTAGGGAGACCCAGTACTTC
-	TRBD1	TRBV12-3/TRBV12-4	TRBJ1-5	CASSGQGDYQPQHF	TGTGCCAGCAGCGGACAGGGCGATTATCAGCCCCAGCATTTT
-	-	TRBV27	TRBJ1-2	CARSLSASGNDYGYTF	TGTGCCAGAAGTTTATCGGCTTCGGGAAACGACTATGGCTACACCTTC
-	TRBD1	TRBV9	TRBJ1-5	CASSVGQGNQPQHF	TGTGCCAGCAGCGTGGGACAGGGGAATCAGCCCCAGCATTTT
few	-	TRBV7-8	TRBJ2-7	CASSSGLRGSYEQYF	TGTGCCAGCAGCTCGGGCCTCCGAGGCTCCTACGAGCAGTACTTC
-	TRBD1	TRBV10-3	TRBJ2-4	CAISVQGDIQYF	TGTGCCATCAGTGTTCAGGGGGACATTCAGTACTTC
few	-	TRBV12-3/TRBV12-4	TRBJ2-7	CASGDYEQYF	TGTGCCAGCGGAGACTACGAGCAGTACTTC
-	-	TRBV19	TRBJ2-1	CASSIRRLYNEQFF	TGTGCCAGTAGTATACGGCGACTCTACAATGAGCAGTTCTTC
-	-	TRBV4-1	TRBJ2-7	CASRQTPTPYEQYF	TGCGCCAGCAGACAGACACCAACCCCCTACGAGCAGTACTTC
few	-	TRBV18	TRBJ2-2	CASSSQDTGELFF	TGTGCCAGCTCATCTCAGGACACCGGGGAGCTGTTTTTT
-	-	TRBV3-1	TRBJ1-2	CASGSEGYYGYTF	TGTGCCAGCGGAAGTGAGGGGTACTATGGCTACACCTTC
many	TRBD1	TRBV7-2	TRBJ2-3	CASSPLTGRDTQYF	TGTGCCAGCAGCCCACTGACAGGGAGAGATACGCAGTATTTT